This T cell receptor beta chain was recovered during a study of blood T cell repertoires in COVID-19. Study background: Acute and convalescent COVID-19 samples came from the United States, Italy and Spain. Sources were T cells, B-cell-depleted T cells, or PBMCs; the material itself was cDNA or gDNA.

CDR3 size: 17 residues. CDR1 and CDR2 from the germline V gene are WNHNN and SYGVQD (reference sequence). V shed 9 bases and J 3 bases; nucleotides not matched to a gene: 17. Using immunoSEQ multiplex PCR, the repertoire was profiled, and TCRdb retains in-frame clones only, with some absent. The sample records tens of thousands of clones, roughly nine tenths being singletons. This clone was seen only once. This receptor was identified in a man between 65 and 80 years old with active COVID-19. This chain uses TRBV10-1 with TRBJ2-7, with 10 bases that match TRBD2. Sample: peripheral blood. CDR3 in amino acids: CARLTSGGAKRFYEQYF. DNA for the CDR3: TGCGCCAGACTGACCAGCGGGGGGGCGAAGCGCTTCTACGAGCAGTACTTC.